A selection of T cell receptor beta chains follows, all from one sample in a study of response to subunit inactivated influenza vaccine. TCRdb redid the calling of the RT-PCR reads with MiXCR, one entry per CDR3 protein. The table has 150,000 to 200,000 distinct CDR3 sequences, 12% seen once; the top ten hold approximately 30%. The sample was also linked to a second study, of T cells expressing NK-cell markers.

The sequences come from CD8+ T cells sorted from PBMCs, collected less than 13 days after vaccination. The receptors were gathered from a man aged 50 to 59 who received an inactivated influenza vaccine. The CDR3 runs from the conserved cysteine through the conserved F or W. A D gene is named only where the DNA matches it firmly. Expanded clones get a size class; other rows say once, few or many, or leave the size out.

>NA|TRBV5-1|TRBJ2-5|NA
TGCGCCAGCAGCCCCTCGGTGGGGGGAGAGACCCAGTACTTC
CASSPSVGGETQYF
>NA|TRBV27|TRBJ2-1|TRBD2
TGTGCCAGCAGCCACAAGATAGCGGGGCCTTACAATGAGCAGTTCTTC
CASSHKIAGPYNEQFF
>once|TRBV27|TRBJ2-1|NA
TGTGCCAGCAGTTCGGAGGCCTACAATGAGCAGTCCTTC
CASSSEAYNEQSF
>NA|TRBV7-2|TRBJ2-2|NA
TGTGCCAGCACTCGAACAGGGTGGGAGCTGTTTTTT
CASTRTGWELFF
>few|TRBV28|TRBJ2-2|NA
TGTGCCAGCAGTTTAGGGGACAGCGGGATGGACACCGGGGAGCTGTTTTTT
CASSLGDSGMDTGELFF
>NA|TRBV6-5|TRBJ1-2|NA
TGTGCCAGCAGTTATGCGGGGGAGGTCTATGGCTACACCTTC
CASSYAGEVYGYTF
>NA|TRBV30|TRBJ1-5|NA
TGTGCCTGGAGTGAGGCACATTGGGAACCCCAGCATTTT
CAWSEAHWEPQHF
>many|TRBV6-5|TRBJ1-5|NA
TGTGCCAGCAGTTACGCAGCTAGTCAGCCCCAGCATTTT
CASSYAASQPQHF
>NA|TRBV7-3|TRBJ2-1|TRBD1
TGTGCCAGCAGCTTACGCAGGGGGCCCTACAATGAGCAGTTCTTC
CASSLRRGPYNEQFF
>NA|TRBV27|TRBJ1-1|TRBD1
TGTGCCAGCAGTTTGACAGGGGAAGACACTGAAGCTTTCTTT
CASSLTGEDTEAFF
>NA|TRBV6-2/TRBV6-3|TRBJ2-5|NA
TGTGCCAGCAGTAACCTAATCGGGGGAGCGGAGACCCAGTACTTC
CASSNLIGGAETQYF
>many|TRBV4-1|TRBJ2-1|TRBD2
TGCGCCAGCAGCCAGGGGGGGGTGGTTTATGAGCAGTTCTTC
CASSQGGVVYEQFF
>many|TRBV4-3|TRBJ2-7|TRBD1
TGCGCCAGCAGCCAAGACCTCGGGACAGGGGTTGCGGAGCAGTACTTC
CASSQDLGTGVAEQYF